One and the same sample provided the 13 T cell receptor beta chains below, sequenced in a study of blood T cells in healthy people across ages (dated by TCRdb to 2014 to 2015). Libraries were prepared through 5' RACE. The instrument given in TCRdb is Illumina HiSeq 2500. A second PCR of about 7 to 12 cycles was performed with a sample-barcoded 5' primer and a J-beta primer mix. Through fastp at Q25 and MiXCR, TCRdb rebuilt clones from the public reads, retaining in-frame beta chains. Every entry covers one CDR3 protein and lists the most common genes and DNA from its rows. The sample table records some 700,000 distinct CDR3 sequences; about 24% of these occur just once. The ten most abundant clones make up 22% of the sample. The sequenced sample consisted of blood. The source of these receptors is a man in his 70s in good health.

This clonotype showed up just a few times. This chain joins TRBV5-1 and TRBJ2-3, with 8 bases fitting TRBD1. Germline V gives CDR1 SGHRS, CDR2 YFSETQ. The CDR3 runs 16 residues. Trimming took 4 bases from V and 2 from J; bases not matched to a gene: 9. The CDR3 DNA reads as TGCGCCAGCAGCGCCCTGACAGGGGCCTCCACAGATACGCAGTATTTT. Translation: CASSALTGASTDTQYF. Supplemented by reference TRBV5-1 and TRBJ2-3, the full variable domain reads KAGVTQTPRYLIKTRGQQVTLSCSPISGHRSVSWYQQTPGQGLQFLFEYFSETQRNKGNFPGRFSGRQFSNSRSEMNVSTLELGDSALYLCASSALTGASTDTQYFGPGTRLTVL.

The genes are TRBV12-3 or TRBV12-4 and TRBJ2-3; no firm D call. The length of the CDR3 is 12 residues. Between the trimmed V and J ends, which lost 7 bases and 2 bases, there was a span of 7 bases. As DNA, the CDR3 is TGTGCCAGCACGTCCATCACAGATACGCAGTATTTT. Translation: CASTSITDTQYF.

V is TRBV10-3 and J is TRBJ2-3; 9 bases map to TRBD2. Germline lookup yields CDR1 ENHRY and CDR2 SYGVKD. The CDR3 consists of 15 residues. The V segment lost 4 bases and the J segment 4 bases; nucleotides outside the gene matches: 6. CDR3 sequence: CAISGLAGNSDTQYF. The CDR3 region has the DNA TGTGCCATCAGTGGGCTAGCGGGGAACTCAGATACGCAGTATTTT.

The chain is built from TRBV3-1 and TRBJ2-5; perhaps TRBD2 as D (6 bases). The last part of the DNA fits TRBJ2-7 better; the J call may be wrong. Germline assignment: CDR1 LGHDT and CDR2 YNNKEL (reference sequence). The CDR3 extends over 13 amino acids. CDR3 region: CASSQGGGSEQYV. The CDR3 DNA sequence: TGTGCCAGCAGCCAAGGTGGGGGGAGCGAGCAGTACGTC.

The genes are TRBV14 and TRBJ2-3; D unclear. The germline CDR1 and CDR2 sequences are SGHDN and FVKESK. The CDR3 totals 14 residues. The germline V and J ends were trimmed by 1 base and 2 bases, with 7 bases remaining between them. The CDR3 protein is CASSQVGITDTQYF. The CDR3 bases are TGTGCCAGCAGCCAAGTTGGGATCACAGATACGCAGTATTTT.

This clonotype was recorded a few times. An end of the junction differs from the germline gene, which may be a read error. The chain joins TRBV6-2 or TRBV6-3 to TRBJ1-1; D uncertain. Germline V CDR1 and CDR2: MNHEY, SVGEGT. The CDR3 has 13 residues. CDR3 in amino acids: CASCYRWQGEAFF. The CDR3, as DNA: TGTGCCAGCTGTTACCGGTGGCAAGGGGAAGCTTTCTTT.

The gene calls are TRBV14 and TRBJ2-3, with 7 nucleotides matching TRBD2. The V segment lost 4 bases and the J segment 3 bases; nucleotides outside the gene matches: 4. The CDR3 extends over 14 amino acids. Germline V CDR1 and CDR2: SGHDN, FVKESK. The CDR3, as DNA: TGTGCCAGCAGCCGCCGGGACTATACAGATACGCAGTATTTT. It is translated as CASSRRDYTDTQYF.

This chain uses TRBV7-2 with TRBJ2-1; maybe TRBD2 (6 bases). The CDR3 contains 14 residues. The germline V gene has CDR1 SGHTA and CDR2 FQGNSA. V lost 0 bases and J lost 6, with 9 bases in between. The DNA of the CDR3 is TGTGCCAGCAGCTTAGCGGCGGGGACCAATGAGCAGTTCTTC. Translating gives CASSLAAGTNEQFF.

The chain carries TRBV6-5 and TRBJ2-3; D may be TRBD1 (6 bases). Germline V gene data show CDR1 as MNHEY and CDR2 as SVGAGI. CDR3 length: 15 residues. Trimming shortened V by 5 bases and J by 0 bases, and 12 bases separated the two germline ends. The CDR3 DNA sequence: TGTGCCAGCAGTCTGGCAAGGGGGAGCACAGATACGCAGTATTTT. Its protein is CASSLARGSTDTQYF.

This clonotype was counted only a few times. The gene calls are TRBV7-9 and TRBJ1-6, with D possibly being TRBD1 (5 bases). Germline V gene sequence: CDR1 SEHNR, CDR2 FQNEAQ (reference sequence). Trimming left V 1 base short and J 18 bases short, with 13 bases between. The CDR3 consists of 12 residues. The DNA for the CDR3 is TGTGCCAGCAGCTTAGGAGGGGCCATCAACCACTTT. It translates to CASSLGGAINHF.

This clonotype appeared a few times. This sequence joins TRBV7-2 and TRBJ2-5; D is uncertain. TRBJ2-7 explains the end of the DNA better; the J call may be wrong. The V gene's germline CDR1 is SGHTA and CDR2 FQGNSA. The CDR3 extends over 13 amino acids. The CDR3 coding sequence is TGTGCCAGCAGGCAAGCCCCTTTCTACGAGCAGTACGTC. It codes for CASRQAPFYEQYV.

The chain uses TRBV20-1 and TRBJ2-3, with a possible D match to TRBD2 (5 bases). CDR1 and CDR2 (germline): DFQATT, SNEGSKA (reference sequence). The V end lost 6 bases, the J end lost 5 bases, and 9 bases lay between the germline ends. CDR3 length equals 11 residues. This chain's CDR3 is CSAYGVDTQYF. DNA for the CDR3: TGCAGTGCATACGGGGTAGATACGCAGTATTTT.

The V call is TRBV3-1, the J call TRBJ2-5, with TRBD2 matching 9 bases. V lost 1 base and J lost 5; bases outside the gene matches: 5. The CDR3 extends over 15 amino acids. Germline CDR1 LGHDT, CDR2 YNNKEL (reference sequence). The chain's CDR3 is CASSQAWTSVETQYF. CDR3 DNA: TGTGCCAGCAGCCAAGCCTGGACTAGCGTGGAGACCCAGTACTTC.